This TCR beta chain is drawn from a study of metastatic and nonmetastatic thyroid tumors. Study-level information: For malignant and benign thyroid patients, tumor or nodule tissue and blood were the sources whose repertoires were compared.

In its sample, this clone was seen many times. Its antigen is not identified. Study-wide results and limits: The study reportedly found significantly higher TCR beta diversity in malignant thyroid tumors than benign nodules, in blood and tumor.

CDR1 is LNHDA, CDR2 SQIVND, per germline (reference sequence). The CDR3 contains 16 residues. Trimming cost V 4 bases and J 2 bases, with 16 bases left between them. Study processing details: A classifier of distant metastasis in papillary thyroid cancer was built from CDR3 differences (across clinicopathological groups). Via MiXCR, TCRdb re-called the PCR reads. What appears here as the V and J calls and clone size reflects TCRdb's work, not the paper's. The sample lists 85,000 to 100,000 clones, about 12% occurring once. Every patient was untreated before thyroid surgery. Source material: blood. The chain recombines TRBV19 with TRBJ2-3; weak D call: TRBD1 (6 bases). This clonotype was sampled from a female donor with papillary thyroid cancer or a benign thyroid nodule (not recorded which). Some clones in this sample may be carry-over from other donors' samples. In DNA form, the CDR3 reads TGTGCCAGTAGTACTACAGGGATGTGGACCACAGATACGCAGTATTTT. This translates into CASSTTGMWTTDTQYF.